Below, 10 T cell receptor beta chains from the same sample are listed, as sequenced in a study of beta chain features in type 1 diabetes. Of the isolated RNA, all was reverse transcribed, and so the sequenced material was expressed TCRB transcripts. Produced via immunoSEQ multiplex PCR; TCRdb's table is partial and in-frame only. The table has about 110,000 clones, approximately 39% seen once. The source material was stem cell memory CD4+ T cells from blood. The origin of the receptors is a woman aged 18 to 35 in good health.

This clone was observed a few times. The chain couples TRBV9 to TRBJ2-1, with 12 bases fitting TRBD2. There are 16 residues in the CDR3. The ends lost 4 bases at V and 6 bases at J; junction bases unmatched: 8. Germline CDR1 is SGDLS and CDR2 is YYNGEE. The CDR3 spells CASSFRLAGGANEQFF. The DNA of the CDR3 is TGTGCCAGCAGCTTTCGGCTAGCGGGAGGGGCCAATGAGCAGTTCTTC. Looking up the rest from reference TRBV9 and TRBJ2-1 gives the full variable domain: DSGVTQTPKHLITATGQRVTLRCSPRSGDLSVYWYQQSLDQGLQFLIQYYNGEERAKGNILERFSAQQFPDLHSELNLSSLELGDSALYFCASSFRLAGGANEQFFGPGTRLTVL.

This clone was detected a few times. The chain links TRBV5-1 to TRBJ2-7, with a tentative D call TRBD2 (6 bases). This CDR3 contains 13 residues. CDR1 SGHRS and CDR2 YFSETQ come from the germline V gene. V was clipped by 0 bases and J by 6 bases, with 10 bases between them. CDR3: CASSLVRRGEQYF. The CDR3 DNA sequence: TGCGCCAGCAGCTTGGTACGGAGGGGCGAGCAGTACTTC.

The CDR3 is CASSPTLQAYEQYF. The CDR3 coding sequence is TGTGCCAGCTCACCAACTTTGCAAGCCTACGAGCAGTACTTC. V gene TRBV18 combines with J gene TRBJ2-7; no clear D gene. The V and J ends lost 2 bases and 2 bases respectively, with 10 bases between them. Germline CDR1 KGHSH, CDR2 LQKENI. The CDR3 is made up of 14 amino acids.

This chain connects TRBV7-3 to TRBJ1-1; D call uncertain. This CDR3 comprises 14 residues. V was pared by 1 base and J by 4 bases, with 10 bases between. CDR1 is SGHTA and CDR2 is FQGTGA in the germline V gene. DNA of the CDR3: TGTGCCAGCAGCTTAAACGGGTCCTTCACTGAAGCTTTCTTT. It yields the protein CASSLNGSFTEAFF.

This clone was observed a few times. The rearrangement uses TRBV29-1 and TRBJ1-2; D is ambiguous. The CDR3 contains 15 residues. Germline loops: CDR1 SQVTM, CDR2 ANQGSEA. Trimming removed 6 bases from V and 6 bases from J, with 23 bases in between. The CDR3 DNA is TGCAGCGTAGGGAGGTCCCGCAGGACTCGGGATGGCTACACCTTC. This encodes CSVGRSRRTRDGYTF.

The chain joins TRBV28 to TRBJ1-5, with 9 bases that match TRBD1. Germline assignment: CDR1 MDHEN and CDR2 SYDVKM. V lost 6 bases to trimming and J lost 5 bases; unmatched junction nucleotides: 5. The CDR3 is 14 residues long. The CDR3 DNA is TGTGCCAGCAGGAGCCGGGACAGGGATCAGCCCCAGCATTTT. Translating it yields CASRSRDRDQPQHF.

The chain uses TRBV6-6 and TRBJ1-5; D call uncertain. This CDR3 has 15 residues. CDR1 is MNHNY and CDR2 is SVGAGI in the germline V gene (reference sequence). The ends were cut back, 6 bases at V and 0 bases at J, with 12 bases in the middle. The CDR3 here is CASSSRGSSNQPQHF. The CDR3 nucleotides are TGTGCCAGCAGCTCCCGGGGATCTAGCAATCAGCCCCAGCATTTT.

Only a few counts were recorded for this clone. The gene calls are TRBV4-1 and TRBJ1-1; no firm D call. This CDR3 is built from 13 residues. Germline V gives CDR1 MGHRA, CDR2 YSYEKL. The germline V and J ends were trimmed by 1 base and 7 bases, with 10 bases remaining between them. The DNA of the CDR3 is TGCGCCAGCAGCCAAGCGGCGGTGGTTGAAGCTTTCTTT. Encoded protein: CASSQAAVVEAFF.

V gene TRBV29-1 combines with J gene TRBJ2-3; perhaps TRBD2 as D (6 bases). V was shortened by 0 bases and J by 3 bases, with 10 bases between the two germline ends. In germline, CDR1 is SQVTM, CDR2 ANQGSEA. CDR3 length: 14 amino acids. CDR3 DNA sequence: TGCAGCGTTGAAGACCCCGGGACTACAGATACGCAGTATTTT. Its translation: CSVEDPGTTDTQYF.

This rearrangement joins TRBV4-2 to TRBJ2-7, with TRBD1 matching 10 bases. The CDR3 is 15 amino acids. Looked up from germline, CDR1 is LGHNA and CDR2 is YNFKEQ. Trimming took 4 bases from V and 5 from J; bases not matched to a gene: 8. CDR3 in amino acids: CASSPSRDRGHEQYF. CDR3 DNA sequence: TGTGCCAGCAGCCCTTCCCGGGACAGGGGCCACGAGCAGTACTTC.